This TCR beta chain appears in the sequencing data of a study of cytomegalovirus exposure and HLA in healthy donors (dated by TCRdb to about 2017). General notes on the study: According to an earlier analysis of a few hundred of the donors, 200 million or so T cells yielded roughly 100 million unique TCR beta sequences and approximately 280 Gb of sequence data. Approximately 310 gigabases of sequencing data and roughly 81 million unique TCR sequences made up an early release that covered nearly 650 HLA-typed donors. Among the roughly 370 genotyped donors, around 81% belonged to the genetic ancestry cluster associated with self-reported Caucasian donors. The study aimed to test whether cataloging public T cell receptors could reveal signatures of past pathogen exposure. The study used immunosequencing to profile the T cell repertoires of several hundred subjects and linked those repertoires to cytomegalovirus serostatus. Along with the approximately 650-subject first cohort, a separate validation cohort of some 130 different subjects was used. To predict cytomegalovirus infection status, the study combined high-throughput TCR immunosequencing, statistical association of individual TCRs with disease status, and machine learning. A later analysis re-examined previously published TCR beta repertoires from more than 650 donors and added high-resolution HLA genotyping to investigate patterns of TCR occurrence. Rather than using new phenotypic data, the later analysis identified candidate immune exposures from TCR beta sequences and from how often those sequences occurred across donors. To decide whether each TCR beta V gene segment behaved as functional or pseudogenic, an earlier analysis of some 540 of the donors relied on high-throughput TCR beta sequencing. Donor age, sex, ethnicity and CMV serostatus were collected together with the repertoire data. Genome-wide SNP genotypes for about 55% of the roughly 670 donors were used in a later genetic analysis, which treated that subset as a discovery cohort. All discovery cohort repertoires had been generated using a single sequencing platform. HLA typing covered class I and class II loci at four-digit resolution. Typing coverage differed by locus: A, B, C, DRB1 and DQB1 were typed in roughly 620-640 donors, DQA1 in about 550, DPA1 in 606, and DPB1 in 472. Because of strong linkage in the cohort, 4 to 6 DR-DQ haplotypes were treated as single units for association and clustering. On average, about 240,000 unique TCR beta nucleotide sequences were sequenced per donor among some 420 genotyped donors of the cohort, with 15% to 20% of those sequences being non-productive.

The CDR3 runs 13 residues from the cysteine to the phenylalanine. Only the CDR3 part of the read is kept: 39 bases, read in frame from the first base. As encoded in the germline V gene, CDR1 is MNHNS while CDR2 is SASEGT. The library relied on the immunoSEQ multiplex PCR assay. For the multiplex PCR, a mixture combining 60 forward primers for TCR Vbeta segments and 13 reverse primers for TCR Jbeta segments was used. The CDR3 region of rearranged TCR beta genes was amplified from genomic DNA by a multiplex PCR assay. The amplified TCR beta libraries were sequenced on the Illumina HiSeq System as 87-base-pair reads. Concerning the study's data processing: Across the 500 to 850 repertoires, a later analysis counted tens of millions of unique TCR beta chains, around 11 million of which were shared by at least two donors. A nearest-neighbor algorithm error-corrected the raw reads and collapsed the reads into unique sequences, merging closely related sequences to remove PCR and sequencing errors. Alignment of CDR3 sequences to IMGT reference sequences was used to assign V, D and J gene segments. Each retained sequence needed at least a six-nucleotide match to both a V gene segment and a J gene segment. Rearrangements were called productive when the CDR3 lacked stop codons and stayed in frame with V and J; all others were non-productive. CDR3 was defined by IMGT convention, running from the second conserved V-encoded cysteine to the conserved J-encoded phenylalanine. Sequences without an unambiguous match to a single V gene segment were excluded from the earlier analysis of about 600 of the donors. An earlier analysis of under 750 of the donors called V segments functional above 56.7% productive rearrangements and segregating when the between-donor standard deviation exceeded 5%. A statistical classification framework was built to diagnose cytomegalovirus status from the catalog of TCR beta chain sequences. In a later analysis, TCR nucleotide sequences were compared against IMGT/GENE-DB human TR gene sequences so that V and J genes could be assigned. A later analysis assigned CDR3 sequences and most-parsimonious VDJ recombination scenarios with the TCRdist pipeline. In a later analysis, every TCR beta chain was defined by the combination of its CDR3 amino acid sequence and its V-gene family, and reads without a unique V-gene family were dropped. As a way to deal with suspected cross-contamination and a sequencing artifact, a later analysis dropped 500 to 700 nucleotide sequences that were highly shared and had low generation probability. For each public chain, a later analysis derived a clonal expansion index from normalized ranks of inferred template counts within each repertoire. In a later analysis, generation probabilities were computed with a VDJ recombination model fitted to out-of-frame rearrangements, and the resulting probabilities were checked against IGoR. In a later analysis, hypergeometric tests were used to score TCR-TCR, TCR-HLA and TCR-CMV co-occurrence, with a repertoire-size bias correction applied to TCR pairs. To estimate false discovery rates, a later analysis permuted the HLA or CMV assignments 20 times. In a later analysis, co-occurring TCRs were grouped with DBSCAN, and TCRdist sequence similarity was added when clustering was performed within HLA-allele-positive subsets. Repertoires with fewer than 30,000 or more than 120,000 public chains were left out of co-occurrence clustering, as were five repertoires with anomalous nucleotide sharing. TCRdb provides this immuneACCESS table in a form limited to in-frame rearrangements. Some clones are lacking; in checked studies, under half of them reflect an unresolved V gene, and why the rest are absent is not known. The V and J calls and the clone size are those of that table, but D and trimming were determined from the DNA. This sample lists 75,000 to 90,000 clones; over 75% were detected once. The ten largest clones take up more than 2.5% of the sample.

Worth noting for this clone: It lacks a known antigen. The junction shows a germline mismatch at one end, possibly a read error.

The full study reports these points: In a later analysis, most CMV-associated TCR beta chains were found to appear HLA-restricted, with HLA associations seemingly driven largely by CMV exposure. A cluster of highly shared sequence variants was judged likely to be a technical artifact of the sequencing pipeline. Linkage disequilibrium might explain the correlated functional status among segregating V segments, but an unknown experimental factor could not be excluded. The 87-base-pair reads could not distinguish some IMGT-functional V segments, including TRBV6-2 and TRBV6-3, so those segments were excluded. A few of the identified cytomegalovirus-associated TCR beta chains were confirmed in vitro to be specific for cytomegalovirus antigens. It was suggested by the authors that the approach could potentially be generalized to other disease states and immunological phenotypes. For the cohort, immune exposure information was limited to CMV serostatus. In a later analysis, HLA-associated TCR beta chains showed more clonal expansion and lower generation probabilities than non-associated chains that were equally common. A further reported finding was that TCR beta sequences accurately predicted the HLA-A and HLA-B alleles for most subjects in the first cohort. In an earlier analysis of about 600 of the donors, most TCR beta V segments appeared in productive rearrangements about 87% or about 30% of the time, broadly matching IMGT annotations. In a later genetic analysis, fewer N-insertions in productive TCRs were reported among donors in an Asian-associated ancestry cluster than the roughly 700-donor mean. Presence/absence analyses assumed roughly uniform sequencing depth across donors, an assumption that may not hold. In this cohort, only TCR beta chains were sequenced, and detectable features were limited by the absence of alpha or paired-chain data. In a later genetic analysis, a missense DCLRE1C variant was associated with V-gene and J-gene trimming of TCR beta chains, and the association was replicated in an independent cohort. A later analysis associated some 17,000 TCR beta sequences with specific HLA alleles at a false discovery rate of 0.05. In both the original and validation cohorts, the classifier was reported to diagnose cytomegalovirus status with high specificity and sensitivity. The study gave a list of about 150 TCR beta chains associated with cytomegalovirus. Because some donors lacked HLA typing at each locus, the association tests relied only on the typed subset. The earlier analysis of about 600 of the donors excluded roughly 16 rarely observed V segments, including chromosome 9 orphons, because counts were too low. Assigning TCR associations to individual alleles was difficult when HLA alleles, especially DR and DQ, strongly co-occurred. In a later analysis, several top co-occurrence clusters were reported to appear linked to parvovirus B19, influenza, CMV and Epstein-Barr virus. In a later analysis, TCR association rates were found to vary across HLA loci, with the most associated TCRs seen for DRB1 alleles and the fewest for HLA-C alleles. While some public TCRs were present in many individuals, most TCR sequences turned up only very rarely across donors.

The cohort was made up of 666 healthy bone marrow donors. At the time of sampling, all cohort members were nominally healthy, though unrecorded immune exposures were likely present. The donor tested CMV seronegative and was one of the 352 seronegative cohort members. Every donor gave a peripheral blood sample, and the peripheral blood mononuclear cells from that sample were used for TCR beta sequencing. The Qiagen DNeasy Blood Extraction Kit was used to extract genomic DNA from the blood cell samples. Sequenced material: PBMCs. The V gene is TRBV6-1 and the J gene is TRBJ1-3, and TRBD1 matches 7 of the central bases. This clonotype was sampled from a middle-aged man in good health and CMV-seronegative. CDR3 reads: CAGRQGPGNTIYF. The DNA sequence is TGTGCCGGCAGACAGGGACCTGGAAACACCATATATTTT.